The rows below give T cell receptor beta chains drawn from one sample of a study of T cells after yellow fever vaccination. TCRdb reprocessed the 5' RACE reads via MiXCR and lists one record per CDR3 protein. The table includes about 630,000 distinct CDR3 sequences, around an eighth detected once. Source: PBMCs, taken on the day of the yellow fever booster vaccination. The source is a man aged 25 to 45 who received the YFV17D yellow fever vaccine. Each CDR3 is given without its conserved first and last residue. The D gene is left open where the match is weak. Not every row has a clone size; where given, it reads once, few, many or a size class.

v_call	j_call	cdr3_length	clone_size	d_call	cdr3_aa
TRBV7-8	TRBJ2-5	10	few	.	ASSLFVETQY
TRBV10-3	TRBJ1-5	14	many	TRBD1	ATDGGGQGAGQPQH
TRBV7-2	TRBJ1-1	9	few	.	ASSSVVGAF
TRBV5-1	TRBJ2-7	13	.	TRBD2	ASSFQRGDNYEQY
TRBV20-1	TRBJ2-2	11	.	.	SARGHLTGELF
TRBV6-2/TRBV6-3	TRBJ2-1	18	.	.	ASSLTIGYQPLSSYNEQF
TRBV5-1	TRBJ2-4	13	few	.	ASSFGGSDKNIQY
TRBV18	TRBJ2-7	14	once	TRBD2	ASSPGLAGVRREQY
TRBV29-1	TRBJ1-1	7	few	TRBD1	SVTGGAF
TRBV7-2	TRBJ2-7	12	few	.	ASSLLTGPYEQY
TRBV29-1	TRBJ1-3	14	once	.	SVAGRDPSTGNTIY
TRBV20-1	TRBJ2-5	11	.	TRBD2	SAPFAGGETQY
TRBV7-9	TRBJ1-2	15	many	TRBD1	ASHSSGQGASNYGYT
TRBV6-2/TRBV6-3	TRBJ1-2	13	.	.	ASSAGTLTNYGYT
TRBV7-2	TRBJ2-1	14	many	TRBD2	ASSLVGLAGGNEQF
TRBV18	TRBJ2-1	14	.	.	ASSLRGGIFGNEQF
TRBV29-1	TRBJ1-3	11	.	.	SVIFLSGNTIY
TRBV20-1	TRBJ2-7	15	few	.	SATGIFLRRENYEQY
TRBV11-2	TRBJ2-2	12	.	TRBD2	ASRNLAGGGELF
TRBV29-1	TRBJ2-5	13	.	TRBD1	SVAGPGGLRETQY
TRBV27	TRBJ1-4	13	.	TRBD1	ASSPLGQGPEKLF
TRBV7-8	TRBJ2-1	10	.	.	ASSLKVNEQF
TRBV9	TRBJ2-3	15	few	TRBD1	ASSPWTGSMGEDTQY
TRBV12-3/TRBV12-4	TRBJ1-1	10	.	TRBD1	ASSNDRAEAF
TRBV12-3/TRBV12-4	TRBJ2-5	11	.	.	ASNPGVKETQY
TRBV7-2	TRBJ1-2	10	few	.	ASVRDSYGYT
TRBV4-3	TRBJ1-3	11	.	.	ASSQEGANTIY
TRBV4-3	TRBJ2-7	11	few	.	ASSPGRLYEQY